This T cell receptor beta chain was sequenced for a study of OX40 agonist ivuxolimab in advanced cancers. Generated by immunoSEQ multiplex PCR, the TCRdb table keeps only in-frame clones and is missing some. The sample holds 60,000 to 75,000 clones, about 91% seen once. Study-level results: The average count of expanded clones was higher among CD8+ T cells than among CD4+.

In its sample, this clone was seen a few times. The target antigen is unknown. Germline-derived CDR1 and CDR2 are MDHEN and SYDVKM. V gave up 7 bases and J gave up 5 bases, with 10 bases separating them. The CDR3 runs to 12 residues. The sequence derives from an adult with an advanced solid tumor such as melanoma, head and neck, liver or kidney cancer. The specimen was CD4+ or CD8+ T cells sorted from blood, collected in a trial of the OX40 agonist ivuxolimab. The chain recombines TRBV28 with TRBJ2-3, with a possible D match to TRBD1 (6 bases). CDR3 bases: TGTGCCAGCAACAGGGATATAGATACGCAGTATTTT. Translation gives CASNRDIDTQYF.